The entry below gives a single T cell receptor (beta chain) sequence along with its context. The CDR3 is made up of 12 amino acids. V lost 1 base to trimming and J lost 11 bases, with 10 bases between them. Per germline, CDR1 SGHTS and CDR2 YDEGEE. Sequencing used immunoSEQ multiplex PCR; TCRdb keeps in-frame clones, though not all of them. The sample has some 470,000 clones, 75% to 85% seen once. The sample belongs to a study of shared clonotypes between healthy human individuals. Unsorted samples used approximately 99 million PBMCs for genomic DNA. This clonotype was sampled from a woman between 40 and 55 years old in good health. Some clones in this sample may be carry-over from other donors' samples. Sequencing was performed on PBMCs. The rearrangement joins TRBV5-8 to TRBJ1-5, with a weak D call TRBD1 (6 bases). CDR3 in amino acids: CASSLIGGTQHF. CDR3 in DNA: TGTGCCAGCAGCTTGATAGGGGGAACCCAGCATTTT.